Shown below are 18 T cell receptor beta chains from a single sample sequenced in a study of OX40 agonist ivuxolimab in advanced cancers. TCRdb's table, derived via immunoSEQ multiplex PCR, lists solely in-frame clones and lacks some. Among about 22,000 clones listed, 70% to 85% were seen once. The input for sequencing was CD4+ or CD8+ T cells sorted from blood, taken in a trial of the OX40 agonist ivuxolimab. The receptors were gathered from an adult with an advanced solid tumor such as melanoma, head and neck, liver or kidney cancer.

V gene TRBV6-6 combines with J gene TRBJ1-1, with D unresolved. Germline V gene sequence: CDR1 MNHNY, CDR2 SVGAGI (reference sequence). CDR3 size: 13 residues. V lost 7 bases to trimming and J lost 4 bases, with 13 bases between them. The CDR3 sequence is CASIAPAGTEAFF. DNA of the CDR3: TGTGCCAGCATTGCCCCGGCTGGCACTGAAGCTTTCTTT.

The rearrangement links TRBV7-3 to TRBJ2-7; no firm D call. V shed 4 bases and J shed 6 bases, with 16 bases lying between them. CDR3 length: 14 residues. CDR1 SGHTA and CDR2 FQGTGA come from the germline V gene. CDR3 loop: CASSSPPDLREQYF. CDR3 bases: TGTGCCAGCAGCTCCCCCCCTGACTTGCGCGAGCAGTACTTC. The whole variable domain, filled in from reference TRBV7-3 and TRBJ2-7, reads GAGVSQTPSNKVTEKGKYVELRCDPISGHTALYWYRQSLGQGPEFLIYFQGTGAADDSGLPNDRFFAVRPEGSVSTLKIQRTERGDSAVYLCASSSPPDLREQYFGPGTRLTVT.

The chain employs TRBV7-3 and TRBJ1-2, with unresolved D. The V gene's germline CDR1 is SGHTA and CDR2 FQGTGA. This CDR3 has 14 residues. V dropped 3 bases and J dropped 4 bases, with 12 bases sitting between them. The CDR3 coding sequence is TGTGCCAGCAGCTTGACGCCAGGCCGCTATGGCTACACCTTC. It is translated as CASSLTPGRYGYTF. The full variable domain, rest sourced from reference TRBV7-3 and TRBJ1-2, is GAGVSQTPSNKVTEKGKYVELRCDPISGHTALYWYRQSLGQGPEFLIYFQGTGAADDSGLPNDRFFAVRPEGSVSTLKIQRTERGDSAVYLCASSLTPGRYGYTFGSGTRLTVV.

The chain combines TRBV5-5 with TRBJ2-1, with D possibly called TRBD1 or TRBD2 (5 bases each). Trimming shortened V by 2 bases and J by 2 bases, and 11 bases separated the two germline ends. The CDR3 is 15 amino acids. Germline CDR1 SGHKS, CDR2 YYEKEE (reference sequence). CDR3: CASSFGAVPYNEQFF. CDR3 nucleotides: TGTGCCAGCAGCTTCGGGGCCGTACCCTACAATGAGCAGTTCTTC.

This chain links TRBV29-1 with TRBJ2-5; D not certain. The CDR3 loop spans 15 amino acids. CDR1 and CDR2 from the germline V gene are SQVTM and ANQGSEA. With 3 bases removed from V and 7 bases from J, the gap between germline ends came to 21 bases. This CDR3 reads CSVEWVGIEEWTQYF. For the CDR3, the DNA is TGCAGCGTTGAGTGGGTGGGGATCGAAGAGTGGACCCAGTACTTC.

V gene TRBV4-1 combines with J gene TRBJ2-7; D remains unclear. V shed 4 bases and J shed 4 bases, with 11 bases lying between them. Looked up from germline, CDR1 is MGHRA and CDR2 is YSYEKL. The CDR3 is 13 amino acids. The CDR3 loop reads CASSPRNSYEQYF. The CDR3 bases are TGCGCCAGCAGCCCTAGAAACTCGTACGAGCAGTACTTC.

The rearrangement joins TRBV7-6 to TRBJ2-7, with D possibly being TRBD1 (5 bases). Per germline, CDR1 SGHVS and CDR2 FNYEAQ. The CDR3 length is 15 residues. Trimming removed 2 bases from V and 5 bases from J, with 16 bases in between. The CDR3 DNA is TGTGCCAGCAGCTTAAGGGCGCAGGGTAGGGACGAGCAGTACTTC. Residues: CASSLRAQGRDEQYF.

The J gene is TRBJ1-1, the V gene TRBV27, with D possibly matching TRBD1 (5 bases). This CDR3 has 15 amino acids. V dropped 3 bases and J dropped 1 base, with 12 bases sitting between them. CDR1 MNHEY and CDR2 SMNVEV come from the germline V gene (reference sequence). CDR3: CASSLKGYGNTEAFF. CDR3 nucleotides: TGTGCCAGCAGTTTGAAGGGGTATGGGAACACTGAAGCTTTCTTT.

The chain has TRBV4-3 and TRBJ1-5; D not resolved. V dropped 0 bases and J dropped 3 bases, with 9 bases sitting between them. Germline-derived CDR1 and CDR2 are LGHNA and YSLEER. The CDR3 runs 15 residues. CDR3 sequence reads: CASSQDRSVNQPQHF. The CDR3 DNA reads TGCGCCAGCAGCCAAGACCGGTCCGTCAATCAGCCCCAGCATTTT.

The rearrangement links TRBV29-1 to TRBJ2-4; D is unresolved. CDR1 is SQVTM, CDR2 ANQGSEA, per germline. This CDR3 contains 14 residues. V dropped 4 bases and J dropped 0 bases, with 10 bases sitting between them. The CDR3, as DNA: TGCAGCGTTGTGGTGCCGCTAGCCAAAAACATTCAGTACTTC. Translation: CSVVVPLAKNIQYF.

This rearrangement joins TRBV4-3 to TRBJ2-2; tentative D call: TRBD2 (6 bases). Between the trimmed V and J ends, which lost 4 bases and 6 bases, there was a span of 18 bases. CDR3 size: 16 residues. Germline loops: CDR1 LGHNA, CDR2 YSLEER. CDR3 amino acids: CASSPAGGAGAGELFF. CDR3 coding DNA: TGCGCCAGCAGCCCGGCGGGCGGGGCCGGGGCCGGGGAGCTGTTTTTT.

About this clone itself: A single base is all that separates this from a far larger clone, so a read error is likely. This chain connects TRBV7-8 to TRBJ2-1, with D perhaps TRBD1 or TRBD2 (6 bases each). Per germline, CDR1 SGHVS and CDR2 FQNEAQ. The CDR3 runs 16 residues. The chain's CDR3 is CAGSASGARSYNEQFF. The DNA for the CDR3 is TGTGCCGGCAGCGCATCGGGGGCCCGCTCCTACAATGAGCAGTTCTTC.

The chain carries TRBV19 and TRBJ2-7; possibly TRBD1 or TRBD2 for D (5 bases each). Deletions cut 1 base from V and 3 bases from J, with 13 bases between. Looked up from germline, CDR1 is LNHDA and CDR2 is SQIVND (reference sequence). The CDR3 is made up of 15 amino acids. CDR3 nucleotide sequence: TGTGCCAGTAGTATAGGGGACGGACACCACTACGAGCAGTACTTC. Protein: CASSIGDGHHYEQYF.

This chain uses TRBV4-1 with TRBJ2-1, with D maybe TRBD1 (5 bases). The CDR3 sequence is 14 residues long. CDR1 and CDR2 (germline): MGHRA, YSYEKL. The V gene lost 1 base and the J gene lost 10 bases, with 14 bases spanning the gap. The DNA for the CDR3 is TGCGCCAGCAGCCAAGCCGCTCAGGGTGGGGAGCAGTTCTTC. Its protein is CASSQAAQGGEQFF.

CDR3 nucleotide sequence: TGCGCCAGCAGCCCTGGACAGTTCAGCAATCAGCCCCAGCATTTT. Its protein product is CASSPGQFSNQPQHF. The chain uses TRBV4-3 and TRBJ1-5; possible D gene TRBD1, 6 bases. In germline, CDR1 is LGHNA, CDR2 YSLEER. Between the trimmed V and J ends, which lost 4 bases and 1 base, there was a span of 11 bases. There are 15 residues in the CDR3.

This rearrangement joins TRBV27 to TRBJ1-4; possibly TRBD1 for D (5 bases). Germline CDR1 MNHEY, CDR2 SMNVEV (reference sequence). Trimming removed 6 bases from V and 8 bases from J, with 19 bases in between. The CDR3 sequence is 15 residues long. CDR3 nucleotides: TGTGCCAGCAGCCCGCGACGGACAACTTGGGAAAAACTGTTTTTT. It encodes CASSPRRTTWEKLFF. Full variable domain (missing parts from reference TRBV27 and TRBJ1-4): EAQVTQNPRYLITVTGKKLTVTCSQNMNHEYMSWYRQDPGLGLRQIYYSMNVEVTDKGDVPEGYKVSRKEKRNFPLILESPSPNQTSLYFCASSPRRTTWEKLFFGSGTQLSVL.

The chain links TRBV6-1 to TRBJ2-2, with 8 bases lining up with TRBD2. The junction had 5 bases not matched to a gene; V was cut back by 3 bases and J by 2 bases. The CDR3 is 16 amino acids. Germline V gene sequence: CDR1 MNHNS, CDR2 SASEGT. CDR3 amino acids: CASSDGRDTNTGELFF. As DNA, the CDR3 is TGTGCCAGCAGTGACGGGAGGGACACAAACACCGGGGAGCTGTTTTTT.

The V call is TRBV7-6, the J call TRBJ2-7; 11 positions agree with TRBD2. Germline trimming cut 5 bases from V and 6 bases from J; bases unmatched to any gene: 6. There are 14 residues in the CDR3. Germline V gives CDR1 SGHVS, CDR2 FNYEAQ. CDR3 DNA: TGTGCCAGCAGCCCCGCGACTAGCGGGGCCGAGCAGTACTTC. Translation: CASSPATSGAEQYF.